The next 25 T cell receptor beta chains were all read from a single sample in a study of shared clonotypes between healthy human individuals. Produced via immunoSEQ multiplex PCR; TCRdb's table is partial and in-frame only. The sample yields under 700,000 clones, about 95% seen once. Naivety among CD8 cells was defined by CD45RO negativity and positive CCR7 selection, thereby excluding terminally differentiated effector memory CD45RA+ cells. The source material was naive CD8+ T cells sorted from blood. The receptors derive from a woman aged 25 to 39 in good health.

This clone was found once. The rearrangement joins TRBV19 to TRBJ2-2; tentative D call: TRBD1 (6 bases). From germline, CDR1 is LNHDA and CDR2 SQIVND (reference sequence). The CDR3 totals 15 residues. The V gene lost 5 bases and the J gene lost 6 bases, with 16 bases spanning the gap. This CDR3 is CASSPVQGSAGELFF. In DNA form, the CDR3 reads TGTGCCAGTAGTCCTGTACAGGGTTCTGCCGGGGAGCTGTTTTTT.

This clone was observed a single time. The gene calls are TRBV6-6 and TRBJ2-5, with D unclear. Trimming took off 8 bases at V and 2 bases at J, with 9 bases between the two ends. The CDR3 has 12 amino acids. Germline V gene lookup returns CDR1 MNHNY and CDR2 SVGAGI (reference sequence). The CDR3 sequence: CASGQVQETQYF. CDR3 coding DNA: TGTGCCAGCGGGCAGGTTCAAGAGACCCAGTACTTC.

The chain combines TRBV5-6 with TRBJ1-3; D is unresolved. V lost 0 bases and J lost 0, with 7 bases in between. CDR1 is SGHDT, CDR2 YYEEEE, per germline. The CDR3 totals 15 residues. The chain's CDR3 is CASSLGGNSGNTIYF. The CDR3 DNA reads TGTGCCAGCAGCTTGGGGGGTAACTCTGGAAACACCATATATTTT.

Turning to this clone: This sample includes further DNA sequences coding for the same CDR3. The chain joins TRBV27 to TRBJ1-1; D gene uncertain. Trimming pared 2 bases from V and 1 base from J, leaving 8 bases between. There are 14 residues in the CDR3. Germline CDR1 reads MNHEY; CDR2 reads SMNVEV (reference sequence). CDR3 nucleotide sequence: TGTGCCAGCAGTTTAATAGGTACGAACACTGAAGCTTTCTTT. Protein product: CASSLIGTNTEAFF.

The rearrangement links TRBV6-6 to TRBJ1-1, with no clear D. Germline V gives CDR1 MNHNY, CDR2 SVGAGI (reference sequence). CDR3 size: 14 residues. V was trimmed by 8 bases and J by 0 bases, leaving 13 bases between them. The CDR3 DNA reads TGTGCCAGCCTGGCGAGGGAGGTGAACACTGAAGCTTTCTTT. Protein: CASLAREVNTEAFF.

This clone was recorded a few times. V usage is TRBV5-4 and J usage is TRBJ2-5; 7 positions agree with TRBD1. Per the germline V gene, CDR1 is SGHNT and CDR2 is YYREEE (reference sequence). The CDR3 spans 13 residues. V trimming: 10 bases; J trimming: 1 base; junction bases outside the gene matches: 7. The CDR3 DNA reads TGTGCCGGACAGGACGCCGCCCAAGAGACCCAGTACTTC. Translated, it gives CAGQDAAQETQYF.

The chain joins TRBV11-3 to TRBJ1-1; no clear D gene. Germline assignment: CDR1 SGHNT and CDR2 YENEEA. There are 14 residues in the CDR3. V gave up 5 bases and J gave up 6 bases, with 16 bases separating them. Written as DNA, the CDR3 is TGTGCCAGCAGCCGTCCAGATCGGTCCGCTGAAGCTTTCTTT. It specifies CASSRPDRSAEAFF.

This clone was observed a single time. The chain combines TRBV2 with TRBJ1-5; 7 nucleotides align to TRBD1. The trim removed 6 bases at V and 2 bases at J, leaving 4 bases unmatched. Germline loops: CDR1 SNHLY, CDR2 FYNNEI. The CDR3 has 14 residues. In DNA form, the CDR3 reads TGTGCCAGCAGCGCCGGACAGGGCAATCAGCCCCAGCATTTT. Its translation: CASSAGQGNQPQHF.

This chain connects TRBV29-1 to TRBJ1-3; 8 nucleotides match TRBD1. The CDR3 contains 11 residues. Trimming took 1 base from V and 15 from J; bases not matched to a gene: 5. The V gene's germline CDR1 is SQVTM and CDR2 ANQGSEA. This CDR3 reads CSVEGTGYTYF. The CDR3, as DNA: TGCAGCGTTGAAGGGACAGGGTATACATATTTT.

The chain links TRBV10-2 to TRBJ2-7; D ambiguous. V was clipped by 3 bases and J by 3 bases, with 12 bases between them. Per germline, CDR1 WSHSY and CDR2 SAAADI. The CDR3 runs 14 residues. CDR3 sequence: CASSEPGYDYEQYF. The CDR3, as DNA: TGCGCCAGCAGTGAACCCGGATACGACTACGAGCAGTACTTC.

The genes are TRBV28 and TRBJ2-5; maybe TRBD2 (6 bases). V was clipped by 3 bases and J by 5 bases, with 13 bases between them. The CDR3 totals 14 residues. Germline assignment: CDR1 MDHEN and CDR2 SYDVKM. The CDR3 region has the DNA TGTGCCAGCAGTTTGCGGCGGGCGGGGGAGACCCAGTACTTC. The encoded protein is CASSLRRAGETQYF.

The chain is built from TRBV10-1 and TRBJ2-2; D gene ambiguous. The germline CDR1 and CDR2 sequences are WNHNN and SYGVQD (reference sequence). Trimming removed 3 bases at V and 2 bases at J, with 10 bases between. The CDR3 is made up of 15 amino acids. The CDR3 spells CASSEVSANTGELFF. CDR3 in DNA: TGCGCCAGCAGTGAAGTCTCTGCAAACACCGGGGAGCTGTTTTTT.

The chain recombines TRBV5-1 with TRBJ2-1, with unresolved D. Per the germline V gene, CDR1 is SGHRS and CDR2 is YFSETQ. V was pared by 0 bases and J by 5 bases, with 6 bases between. The CDR3 totals 13 residues. CDR3 loop: CASSLERHNEQFF. The CDR3 DNA reads TGCGCCAGCAGCTTGGAGCGTCACAATGAGCAGTTCTTC.

This sequence joins TRBV15 and TRBJ2-7; TRBD1 matches 11 bases. CDR3 length: 20 residues. The germline CDR1 and CDR2 sequences are LNHNV and YYDKDF (reference sequence). The V gene end was trimmed by 5 bases and the J gene end by 3 bases; junction bases not matched to a gene: 21. The CDR3 loop is CATSDTSSGTGGKGDYEQYF. The CDR3, as DNA: TGTGCCACCAGCGACACCAGTTCCGGGACAGGGGGAAAAGGGGACTACGAGCAGTACTTC.

As regards this clone: Other DNA sequences in the sample encode the same CDR3. This chain connects TRBV27 to TRBJ2-3; D is ambiguous. This CDR3 region has 13 residues. The V end lost 2 bases, the J end lost 4 bases, and 7 bases lay between the germline ends. CDR1 and CDR2 from the germline V gene are MNHEY and SMNVEV (reference sequence). CDR3 residues: CASSLLVSDTQYF. CDR3 in DNA: TGTGCCAGCAGTTTACTGGTTTCAGATACGCAGTATTTT.

The CDR3 DNA is TGTGCCAGCAGCGGCGACGAAGGATATGGCTACACCTTC. This translates into CASSGDEGYGYTF. This chain links TRBV5-4 with TRBJ1-2; no reliable D call. This CDR3 region has 13 residues. Trimming removed 4 bases from V and 5 bases from J, with 12 bases in between. Germline V gives CDR1 SGHNT, CDR2 YYREEE (reference sequence).

This sequence joins TRBV27 and TRBJ1-3, with TRBD1 identical over 8 bases. From germline, CDR1 is MNHEY and CDR2 SMNVEV (reference sequence). The CDR3 has 15 residues. V dropped 5 bases and J dropped 2; count of bases not matched to a gene: 5. The CDR3 DNA reads as TGTGCCAGCAGTCCCCGACAGGGGACTGGAAACACCATATATTTT. Translating gives CASSPRQGTGNTIYF.

The CDR3 sequence: CASSLAGLAGGNEQFF. CDR3 DNA: TGTGCCAGCAGCTTAGCCGGACTAGCGGGAGGGAATGAGCAGTTCTTC. The V and J genes are TRBV11-2 and TRBJ2-1; 15 bases fit TRBD2. The CDR3 totals 16 residues. Germline V gives CDR1 SGHAT, CDR2 FQNNGV. V dropped 1 base and J dropped 7; count of bases not matched to a gene: 2. The whole variable domain, filled in from reference TRBV11-2 and TRBJ2-1, reads EAGVAQSPRYKIIEKRQSVAFWCNPISGHATLYWYQQILGQGPKLLIQFQNNGVVDDSQLPKDRFSAERLKGVDSTLKIQPAKLEDSAVYLCASSLAGLAGGNEQFFGPGTRLTVL.

V usage is TRBV30 and J usage is TRBJ1-5; possible D gene TRBD1, 6 bases. V lost 4 bases and J 6 bases, leaving 25 bases between the germline ends. This CDR3 has 17 amino acids. Germline V lookup: CDR1 GTSNPN, CDR2 SVGIG (reference sequence). CDR3 in amino acids: CAWTTQGSYPSGQPQHF. The DNA of the CDR3 is TGTGCCTGGACCACCCAGGGGTCCTACCCCAGCGGTCAGCCCCAGCATTTT.

The chain joins TRBV27 to TRBJ1-4; 7 bases line up with TRBD1. This CDR3 contains 13 residues. The V segment lost 6 bases and the J segment 5 bases; nucleotides outside the gene matches: 3. Per germline, CDR1 MNHEY and CDR2 SMNVEV (reference sequence). The CDR3 here is CASSGTENEKLFF. The CDR3 bases are TGTGCCAGCAGCGGGACAGAGAATGAAAAACTGTTTTTT.

The chain joins TRBV28 to TRBJ1-5, with D unclear. Germline V CDR1 and CDR2: MDHEN, SYDVKM. The CDR3 runs 13 residues. V was cut by 4 bases and J by 0 bases, with 4 bases left in between. The CDR3 here is CASSSYSNQPQHF. DNA of the CDR3: TGTGCCAGCAGTTCCTATAGCAATCAGCCCCAGCATTTT. Based on the CDR3 plus reference TRBV28 and TRBJ1-5, the full variable domain is DVKVTQSSRYLVKRTGEKVFLECVQDMDHENMFWYRQDPGLGLRLIYFSYDVKMKEKGDIPEGYSVSREKKERFSLILESASTNQTSMYLCASSSYSNQPQHFGDGTRLSIL.

The J gene is TRBJ1-6, the V gene TRBV7-2; D gene ambiguous. Deletions cut 6 bases from V and 2 bases from J, with 14 bases between. This CDR3 is built from 16 residues. Germline V gene lookup returns CDR1 SGHTA and CDR2 FQGNSA. Written as DNA, the CDR3 is TGTGCCAGCAGTCTAACCGGGGTCCCCTATAATTCACCCCTCCACTTT. Protein: CASSLTGVPYNSPLHF.

V usage is TRBV15 and J usage is TRBJ2-7; D perhaps matches TRBD2 (5 bases). The CDR3 covers 13 residues. CDR1 and CDR2 from the germline V gene are LNHNV and YYDKDF (reference sequence). Trimming removed 3 bases from V and 5 bases from J, with 11 bases in between. This CDR3 is CATSSMRGNEQYF. CDR3 coding DNA: TGTGCCACCAGCAGTATGCGAGGGAACGAGCAGTACTTC. Drawing the rest from reference TRBV15 and TRBJ2-7, the complete variable domain is DAMVIQNPRYQVTQFGKPVTLSCSQTLNHNVMYWYQQKSSQAPKLLFHYYDKDFNNEADTPDNFQSRRPNTSFCFLDIRSPGLGDTAMYLCATSSMRGNEQYFGPGTRLTVT.

The chain couples TRBV6-5 to TRBJ2-7; TRBD2 agrees at 8 bases. With V trimmed by 6 bases and J by 7 bases, 8 bases remained unmatched. This CDR3 contains 13 residues. CDR1 and CDR2 from the germline V gene are MNHEY and SVGAGI. CDR3 bases: TGTGCCAGCAGCCCCGGACTAGCTGCGGAGCAGTACTTC. It codes for CASSPGLAAEQYF.

V is TRBV28 and J is TRBJ2-1; unclear D gene. Trimming removed 0 bases at V and 7 bases at J, with 7 bases between. The CDR3 is 13 amino acids. The germline V gene encodes CDR1 MDHEN and CDR2 SYDVKM. CDR3 loop: CASSLWLGNEQFF. The CDR3 DNA follows: TGTGCCAGCAGTTTATGGTTAGGGAATGAGCAGTTCTTC.